The entry that follows covers one T cell receptor beta chain sequence. Its matching antigen is unknown. The CDR3 totals 13 residues. Germline values: CDR1 LGHNT, CDR2 FRNRAP. The V end lost 4 bases, the J end lost 1 base, and 6 bases lay between the germline ends. The sample is drawn from a study of blood T cells in healthy people across ages. It was with a sample-barcoded 5' primer and a J-beta primer mix that a second PCR of roughly 7 to 12 cycles was run. One entry per CDR3 protein results from TCRdb running MiXCR on the 5' RACE reads. Among roughly 2 million distinct CDR3 sequences listed, about 49% were seen once. Study-wide points: Per-million-T-cell TCR beta diversity fell roughly linearly with age. Unsorted PBMCs ruled out conclusive naive versus antigen-experienced comparison.

This chain uses TRBV12-5 with TRBJ2-3; no definite D call. The TCR was taken from a middle-aged woman in good health. Sequences were obtained from blood. CDR3 loop: CASGSMGTDTQYF. CDR3 bases: TGTGCTAGTGGTTCTATGGGCACAGATACGCAGTATTTT.